Given below is one T cell receptor beta chain in context. The antigen is undetermined. This CDR3 spans 12 amino acids. The sample is drawn from a study of OX40 agonist ivuxolimab in advanced cancers. Study-wide results and caveats: Researchers report that CD8+ T cells had, on average, more expanded clones than CD4+. Among the least clonally expanded were partial responders at 0.1-3.0 mg/kg.

Generated by immunoSEQ multiplex PCR, the TCRdb table keeps only in-frame clones and is missing some. The sample has roughly 39,000 clones, 80% to 90% seen once. The starting material was CD4+ or CD8+ T cells sorted from blood, obtained in a trial of the OX40 agonist ivuxolimab. This chain joins TRBV21-1 and TRBJ1-4. TRBV21-1 is assigned pseudogene status. The TCR was taken from an adult with an advanced solid tumor such as melanoma, head and neck, liver or kidney cancer. CDR3 sequence reads: CASRMSNEKLFF. CDR3 DNA: TGTGCCAGCAGGATGAGTAATGAAAAACTGTTTTTT.